The rows below give T cell receptor beta chains drawn from one sample of a study of vaccination and CD4 T cells after COVID-19. Each CDR3 protein is one row after TCRdb ran MiXCR on the PCR reads. Of roughly 11,000 distinct CDR3 sequences detected, 45% to 55% appear once; the ten largest clones hold more than 20%. Their target antigens are unknown. The sequences come from cultured CD4+ T cells from blood, collected after SARS-CoV-2 vaccination. The receptors were sampled from a human donor with COVID-19. Each CDR3 is given with its conserved first and last residue. Size is stated for part of the rows, as once, few or many counts, or as a class when the clone is expanded.

TRBJ2-7 TRBV7-2 few CASSLGGGYEQYF
TRBJ1-2 TRBV6-1 - CASNIGKDGYTF
TRBJ1-1 TRBV7-6 - CASSLRTGQYIGTEAFF
TRBJ1-5 TRBV24-1 few CATAKNSNQPQHF
TRBJ2-4 TRBV6-5 - CASSYDTTKNIQYF
TRBJ2-3 TRBV6-5 - CASSYSSRGSKDTQYF
TRBJ2-3 TRBV20-1 - CSATGTGADTQYF
TRBJ1-3 TRBV7-2 few CASSSDRISGNTIYF
TRBJ2-1 TRBV24-1 few CATSESGQGSYNEQFF
TRBJ2-5 TRBV7-2 - CASSLRGRGAETQYF
TRBJ2-3 TRBV6-1 - CASSQRTLTKDTQYF
TRBJ2-7 TRBV5-4 - CASSWGGTGGYEQYF
TRBJ1-4 TRBV6-5 - CASSYSMGREKLFF
TRBJ1-3 TRBV4-1 - CASSQGAGGNTIYF
TRBJ2-3 TRBV6-1 - CASSDLGRGVAGTDTQYF
TRBJ2-1 TRBV6-1 - CASSRDSYNEQFF
TRBJ2-3 TRBV11-2 - CASSILTWADTQYF
TRBJ1-1 TRBV28 few CAATGNFGTEAFF
TRBJ1-2 TRBV6-2/TRBV6-3 few CASSYIFGQPDYGYTF
TRBJ2-5 TRBV29-1 - CSVELKGTQYF
TRBJ2-1 TRBV6-1 - CASKLLSFGMGVSSYNEQFF
TRBJ2-2 TRBV7-9 - CASSLPRGANTGELFF
TRBJ2-4 TRBV7-8 few CASSELATSYIQYF
TRBJ2-1 TRBV19 - CASSILTGNEQFF
TRBJ1-3 TRBV7-2 - CASSLVWGAGNTIYF
TRBJ2-7 TRBV6-2/TRBV6-3 - CASTPSDGGPYEQYF
TRBJ1-5 TRBV20-1 few CSARASWGGGNQPQHF
TRBJ2-5 TRBV6-1 few CASRVSGGGETQYF
TRBJ1-5 TRBV28 few CASRGVAQPQHF
TRBJ2-7 TRBV5-8 once CASRTPPAEQYF
TRBJ2-6 TRBV10-1 few CASKGSGANVLTF
TRBJ2-2 TRBV7-2 - CASSLEGTGELFF
TRBJ2-7 TRBV28 - CASSLPTGPYSYEQCF
TRBJ1-1 TRBV29-1 - CSVVMLNTEAFF
TRBJ1-5 TRBV7-6 - CASTPEGNQPQHF
TRBJ1-1 TRBV2 - CASSEIEGARTEAFF
TRBJ2-2 TRBV7-9 - CASRTAGTGKSGELFF
TRBJ1-2 TRBV27 few CASSPSQGEGYGYTF
TRBJ1-2 TRBV19 - CASSMVGFIGYGYTF
TRBJ1-6 TRBV14 - CASSQQGSYNSPLHF
TRBJ2-7 TRBV6-2/TRBV6-3 few CATTRDRGFNEQYF
TRBJ2-2 TRBV6-2/TRBV6-3 few CASRDSGGTAGELFF
TRBJ1-2 TRBV7-2 - CASSPAGLNYGYTF
TRBJ1-6 TRBV2 - CASSDEQGQNSPLHF
TRBJ1-1 TRBV7-9 - CASSRSEGGTEAFF
TRBJ2-7 TRBV14 few CASSQGPSGGYEQYF
TRBJ2-2 TRBV4-2 once CASSLLGLAGDGELFF
TRBJ1-2 TRBV6-5 - CASSFLDRGPYGYTF
TRBJ1-5 TRBV19 - CASTQENSNQPQHF
TRBJ2-3 TRBV15 few CATSARAGSGTDTQYF
TRBJ2-7 TRBV6-2/TRBV6-3 - CASSPPGRHYEQYF
TRBJ2-3 TRBV19 - CASSIRSGGPTDTQYF
TRBJ1-2 TRBV25-1 - CASSESSAANYGYTF
TRBJ2-1 TRBV7-8 once CASSTPGQPQFF
TRBJ2-5 TRBV21-1 - CASSKRLAVLVIEETQYF
TRBJ1-5 TRBV3-1 - CASTQGRQSNQPQHF
TRBJ1-1 TRBV19 - CASSMDRGQTEAFF
TRBJ1-6 TRBV20-1 few CSARPRDRVTNSPLHF
TRBJ2-5 TRBV12-3/TRBV12-4 - CASRMSGGGSSGETQYF